This T cell receptor (beta chain) stems from a study of CD8 T cells in Susac syndrome. The germline V and J ends were trimmed by 5 bases and 2 bases, with 16 bases remaining between them. The CDR3 extends over 15 amino acids. From germline, CDR1 is SEHNR and CDR2 FQNEAQ (reference sequence). TCR beta sequencing was performed on blood CD8+ and CD4+ T cells. In the multiple sclerosis control group, patients were treatment-naive and had stable or active relapsing-remitting disease. Negative isolation was used for CD8+ and CD4+ T cells, and FACS enrichment was applied to TEMRA cells. Roughly 0.5 to 1 ug RNA was reverse transcribed with random hexamers. TCR beta CDR3 was amplified by immunoSEQ multiplex PCR. This amplification extended across 54 Vbeta and 13 Jbeta segments. From the immunoSEQ multiplex PCR reads, TCRdb called clonotypes with MiXCR, one entry per CDR3 protein. The table lists some 150,000 distinct CDR3 sequences, around 95% of them singletons, with under 0.15% in the top ten.

This rearrangement joins TRBV7-9 to TRBJ2-7; a possible D gene is TRBD1 (5 bases). The receptor comes from a human donor with multiple sclerosis. Source material: CD8+ T cells from PBMCs. Here the CDR3 DNA reads TGTGCCAGCAGCGCCTCAGGGATACCGCCCTACGAGCAGTACTTC. It specifies CASSASGIPPYEQYF.